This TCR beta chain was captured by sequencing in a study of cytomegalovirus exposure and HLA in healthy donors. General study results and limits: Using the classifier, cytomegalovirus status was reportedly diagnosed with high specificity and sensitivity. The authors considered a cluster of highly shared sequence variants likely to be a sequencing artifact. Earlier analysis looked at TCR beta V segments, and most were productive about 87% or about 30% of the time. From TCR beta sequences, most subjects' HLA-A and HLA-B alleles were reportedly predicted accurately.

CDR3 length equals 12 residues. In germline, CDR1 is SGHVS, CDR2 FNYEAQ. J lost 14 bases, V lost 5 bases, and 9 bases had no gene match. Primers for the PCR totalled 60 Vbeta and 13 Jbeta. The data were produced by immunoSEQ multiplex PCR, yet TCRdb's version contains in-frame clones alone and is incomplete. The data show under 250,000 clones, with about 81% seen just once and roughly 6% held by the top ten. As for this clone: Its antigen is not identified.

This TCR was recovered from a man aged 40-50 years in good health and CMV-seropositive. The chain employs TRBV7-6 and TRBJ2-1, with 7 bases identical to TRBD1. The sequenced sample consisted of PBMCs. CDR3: CASSTPTGMKFF. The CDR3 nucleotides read TGTGCCAGCAGCACACCGACAGGGATGAAGTTCTTC.